This T cell receptor (beta chain) emerged from a study of blood T cell repertoires in COVID-19. Study context: From the United States, Italy and Spain came samples of acute and convalescent COVID-19. In each case, the material was cDNA or gDNA derived from T cells, B-cell-depleted T cells, or PBMCs.

Source study methods: From reference gene primer amplification, estimates of nucleated cell counts were derived. Sequencing used immunoSEQ multiplex PCR; TCRdb keeps in-frame clones, though not all of them. V, J and clone size reflect that table, while D and trimming were determined from the DNA. Of some 180,000 clones detected, over 80% appear once; the ten largest clones hold around 8%. Germline assignment: CDR1 MRHNA and CDR2 SNTAGT. This CDR3 has 13 amino acids. Trimming removed 6 bases from V and 9 bases from J; junction bases left unmatched: 5. Seattle patient enrollment occurred during active infection, with longitudinal follow-up thereafter.

Sequenced input: peripheral blood. The source is a woman in her sixties or seventies with COVID-19, enrolled during active disease. The chain employs TRBV6-4 and TRBJ2-1, with 10 bases aligning to TRBD1. CDR3 nucleotides: TGTGCCAGCAGCACCGGGACAGGGGCTGAGCAGTTCTTC. Its protein is CASSTGTGAEQFF.